Shown below are 30 T cell receptor beta chains from a single sample sequenced in a study of Ad26.COV2.S vaccination and SARS-CoV-2 variants. Generated by immunoSEQ multiplex PCR, the TCRdb table keeps only in-frame clones and is missing some. The repertoire consists of about 680,000 clones, with more than 70% occurring once and the leading ten covering over 1.3%. Treatment in this sample: roughly 19 received Ad26.COV2.S at low or high dose, single or two shots; 5 received placebo; per-sample allocation not given. The samples were gathered on day 63 after the first injection of vaccine or placebo. The starting material was peripheral blood, obtained in a trial of Ad26.COV2.S vaccine versus placebo. These receptors all stem from a person between 18 and 65 years old who received the Ad26.COV2.S COVID-19 vaccine or a placebo.

The chain uses TRBV7-9 and TRBJ1-1; TRBD1 agrees at 9 bases. Unmatched junction bases numbered 5, after V lost 2 bases and J lost 7 bases. There are 14 residues in the CDR3. The germline gives CDR1 SEHNR, CDR2 FQNEAQ (reference sequence). The CDR3 region is CASSLPQGADEAFF. The DNA for the CDR3 is TGTGCCAGCAGCTTACCACAGGGGGCGGATGAAGCTTTCTTT.

This sequence joins TRBV25-1 and TRBJ2-3, with no clear D. From germline, CDR1 is MGHDK and CDR2 SYGVNS. The ends were cut back, 0 bases at V and 2 bases at J, with 9 bases in the middle. The CDR3 is 15 residues long. As DNA, the CDR3 is TGTGCCAGCAGTGAATATGTGGAAGCCACAGATACGCAGTATTTT. This translates into CASSEYVEATDTQYF.

CDR3 nucleotide sequence: TGTGCCAGCACCCCTTTCGGGACAGGGGGCACTGAAGCTTTCTTT. It codes for CASTPFGTGGTEAFF. J is TRBJ1-1 and V is TRBV6-5; 11 bases are shared with TRBD1. CDR1 is MNHEY, CDR2 SVGAGI, per germline. The CDR3 sequence is 15 residues long. The J segment lost 4 bases and the V segment lost 7 bases, leaving 8 bases of the junction unmatched.

This chain connects TRBV7-2 to TRBJ2-1; TRBD2 matches 9 bases. The trim removed 5 bases at V and 2 bases at J, leaving 16 bases unmatched. Germline V gene data show CDR1 as SGHTA and CDR2 as FQGNSA. The CDR3 has 19 residues. CDR3 amino acids: CASSSGLASIRRPYNEQFF. CDR3 coding DNA: TGTGCCAGCAGCAGTGGACTAGCGAGCATAAGACGCCCCTACAATGAGCAGTTCTTC.

The rearrangement uses TRBV7-2 and TRBJ1-2, with D tentatively TRBD1 (5 bases). Deletions cut 2 bases from V and 4 bases from J, with 8 bases between. Germline V gene data show CDR1 as SGHTA and CDR2 as FQGNSA. CDR3 length: 13 residues. The CDR3 is CASSLYQGYGYTF. As DNA, the CDR3 is TGTGCCAGCAGCTTATACCAGGGCTATGGCTACACCTTC.

This clone was detected only once. V gene TRBV7-9 combines with J gene TRBJ1-1; the D gene is possibly TRBD1 (6 bases). CDR1 and CDR2 (germline): SEHNR, FQNEAQ (reference sequence). This CDR3 contains 13 residues. Trimming removed 4 bases from V and 7 bases from J, with 13 bases in between. The CDR3 region is CASSSLGGGEAFF. The CDR3 DNA is TGTGCCAGCAGCTCACTTGGAGGGGGTGAAGCTTTCTTT.

The rearrangement uses TRBV7-9 and TRBJ2-7, with D unresolved. V was clipped by 4 bases and J by 0 bases, with 7 bases between them. The CDR3 sequence is 13 residues long. Germline lookup yields CDR1 SEHNR and CDR2 FQNEAQ (reference sequence). In DNA, the CDR3 is TGTGCCAGCAGCTCCTCGAGCTCCTACGAGCAGTACTTC. It encodes CASSSSSSYEQYF.

The V call is TRBV7-2, the J call TRBJ2-3, with 8 nucleotides matching TRBD2. V shed 7 bases, J shed 4 bases, and the junction held 7 bases outside the gene matches. CDR3 length equals 14 residues. Germline lookup yields CDR1 SGHTA and CDR2 FQGNSA. CDR3 amino acids: CASIPAGGPDTQYF. CDR3 in DNA: TGTGCCAGCATCCCCGCGGGGGGCCCAGATACGCAGTATTTT.

The chain is built from TRBV15 and TRBJ1-4; D is ambiguous. Per germline, CDR1 LNHNV and CDR2 YYDKDF (reference sequence). The CDR3 is 16 residues long. V dropped 0 bases and J dropped 8 bases, with 16 bases sitting between them. The CDR3 loop reads CATSRDGGSLGEKLFF. The CDR3 DNA reads as TGTGCCACCAGCAGAGATGGCGGGTCTTTAGGGGAAAAACTGTTTTTT. The full variable domain, rest sourced from reference TRBV15 and TRBJ1-4, is DAMVIQNPRYQVTQFGKPVTLSCSQTLNHNVMYWYQQKSSQAPKLLFHYYDKDFNNEADTPDNFQSRRPNTSFCFLDIRSPGLGDTAMYLCATSRDGGSLGEKLFFGSGTQLSVL.

The sample holds one count of this clone. The V and J genes are TRBV2 and TRBJ1-2; 7 bases align to TRBD1. The germline V gene has CDR1 SNHLY and CDR2 FYNNEI. The ends lost 5 bases at V and 3 bases at J; junction bases unmatched: 6. The CDR3 contains 14 residues. CDR3 sequence (DNA): TGTGCCAGCAGTCAGACAGGGCTCCACTATGGCTACACCTTC. This encodes CASSQTGLHYGYTF.

CDR3 sequence (DNA): TGTGCCAGCAGTCGGGACTATCTAAACACCGGGGAGCTGTTTTTT. Protein: CASSRDYLNTGELFF. This chain connects TRBV7-3 to TRBJ2-2, with 7 bases identical to TRBD2. Germline values: CDR1 SGHTA, CDR2 FQGTGA. The CDR3 has 15 residues. After removal of 6 bases from V and 2 bases from J, the junction contained 6 bases not matched to a gene.

The chain has TRBV19 and TRBJ2-6, with D perhaps TRBD1 (5 bases). V was cut by 7 bases and J by 0 bases, with 10 bases left in between. Per the germline V gene, CDR1 is LNHDA and CDR2 is SQIVND (reference sequence). The CDR3 is 15 residues long. CDR3 sequence: CASTFDSSGANVLTF. DNA for the CDR3: TGTGCCAGTACCTTTGACAGCTCTGGGGCCAACGTCCTGACTTTC.

This chain joins TRBV3-1 (or the pseudogene TRBV3-2) and TRBJ2-3; 8 bases align to TRBD1. CDR1 and CDR2 (germline): LGHDT, YNNKEL (reference sequence). The CDR3 sequence is 15 residues long. V was clipped by 4 bases and J by 3 bases; unmatched bases: 6. The CDR3 protein is CASSRSGGRTDTQYF. The DNA of the CDR3 is TGTGCCAGCAGCCGATCAGGGGGCAGGACAGATACGCAGTATTTT.

The chain links TRBV18 to TRBJ2-3, with D maybe TRBD2 (7 bases). Germline V gene sequence: CDR1 KGHSH, CDR2 LQKENI. Deletions cut 3 bases from V and 1 base from J, with 14 bases between. The CDR3 loop spans 16 amino acids. CDR3 loop: CASSPARGARTDTQYF. The CDR3 DNA follows: TGTGCCAGCTCACCGGCCCGGGGGGCCCGCACAGATACGCAGTATTTT.

The table lists this clone with a few counts. A read error may account for a junction end that differs from germline. The rearrangement uses TRBV6-2 or TRBV6-3 and TRBJ2-7; D is unclear. Germline V CDR1 and CDR2: MNHEY, SVGEGT. The CDR3 is made up of 11 amino acids. CDR3 protein: CASSYLYTQAF. In DNA, the CDR3 is TGTGCCAGCAGTTACTTGTACACCCAAGCCTTC.

This sequence joins TRBV19 and TRBJ2-4, with D possibly TRBD1 on 6 matching bases. CDR3 length equals 13 residues. Trimming took off 7 bases at V and 6 bases at J, with 13 bases between the two ends. Germline-derived CDR1 and CDR2 are LNHDA and SQIVND (reference sequence). The CDR3 coding sequence is TGTGCCAGTACCCCGGACAGAGGAAACATTCAGTACTTC. Translating gives CASTPDRGNIQYF.

V is TRBV27 and J is TRBJ2-7; TRBD1 matches at 7 bases. V lost 5 bases and J lost 2; bases outside the gene matches: 6. CDR1 is MNHEY and CDR2 is SMNVEV in the germline V gene (reference sequence). The CDR3 is 14 residues long. CDR3 DNA sequence: TGTGCCAGCAGTCCTCAGGGGGAAGCCTACGAGCAGTACTTC. Amino acid sequence: CASSPQGEAYEQYF.

The chain employs TRBV4-1 and TRBJ1-5; D unclear. This CDR3 comprises 17 residues. V was shortened by 3 bases and J by 3 bases, with 18 bases between the two germline ends. CDR1 and CDR2 from the germline V gene are MGHRA and YSYEKL. The CDR3 loop reads CASSQPRDGLNNQPQHF. The CDR3 bases are TGCGCCAGCAGCCAGCCGAGAGATGGGTTGAACAATCAGCCCCAGCATTTT.

This clone occurred once. The genes are TRBV10-3 and TRBJ1-4; D remains ambiguous. CDR3 size: 12 residues. V was pared by 10 bases and J by 5 bases, with 11 bases between. Germline CDR1 ENHRY, CDR2 SYGVKD. CDR3: CATQSPNEKLFF. The CDR3 coding sequence is TGTGCCACCCAGAGTCCCAATGAAAAACTGTTTTTT.

V usage is TRBV3-1 (or the pseudogene TRBV3-2) and J usage is TRBJ1-1, with 7 bases identical to TRBD1. V shed 3 bases, J shed 8 bases, and the junction held 9 bases outside the gene matches. The CDR3 covers 14 residues. CDR1 and CDR2 (germline): LGHDT, YNNKEL (reference sequence). CDR3 nucleotide sequence: TGTGCCAGCAGCCAGGCAAGACAGGGAGTGGAAGCTTTCTTT. Its protein product is CASSQARQGVEAFF.

The chain carries TRBV19 and TRBJ2-1; TRBD2 aligns across 7 bases. The CDR3 consists of 15 residues. From germline, CDR1 is LNHDA and CDR2 SQIVND (reference sequence). V gave up 6 bases and J gave up 3 bases; unmatched junction bases: 8. DNA for the CDR3: TGTGCCAGTAGCCCGGGACTAAACTTCTACAATGAGCAGTTCTTC. It codes for CASSPGLNFYNEQFF. The full variable domain, in which reference TRBV19 and TRBJ2-1 provide the parts outside the CDR3, is DGGITQSPKYLFRKEGQNVTLSCEQNLNHDAMYWYRQDPGQGLRLIYYSQIVNDFQKGDIAEGYSVSREKKESFPLTVTSAQKNPTAFYLCASSPGLNFYNEQFFGPGTRLTVL.

The rearrangement uses TRBV6-5 and TRBJ1-1, with 9 bases that match TRBD1. The germline V gene encodes CDR1 MNHEY and CDR2 SVGAGI. V lost 6 bases, J lost 6 bases, and 2 bases stayed unmatched. The CDR3 is 12 amino acids. CDR3 nucleotides: TGTGCCAGCAGCCGACAGGGGGCTGAAGCTTTCTTT. Encoded protein: CASSRQGAEAFF.

The chain is built from TRBV16 and TRBJ2-7, with 7 bases that match TRBD1. Germline V gives CDR1 KGHSY, CDR2 FQNENV. The CDR3 spans 15 residues. V dropped 0 bases and J dropped 3; count of bases not matched to a gene: 5. CDR3 protein: CASSQSRQGYYEQYF. The CDR3 DNA sequence: TGTGCCAGCAGCCAATCCAGACAGGGATACTACGAGCAGTACTTC.

V usage is TRBV6-5 and J usage is TRBJ1-1, with D possibly TRBD1 on 6 matching bases. Germline values: CDR1 MNHEY, CDR2 SVGAGI. V dropped 6 bases and J dropped 4 bases, with 15 bases sitting between them. The CDR3 covers 14 residues. CDR3 sequence reads: CASRPPDRGTEAFF. The DNA of the CDR3 is TGTGCCAGCAGGCCCCCGGACAGAGGCACTGAAGCTTTCTTT.

The chain carries TRBV5-1 and TRBJ2-2, with D possibly called TRBD1 or TRBD2 (5 bases each). Per germline, CDR1 SGHRS and CDR2 YFSETQ. The CDR3 length is 16 residues. Trimming took off 0 bases at V and 0 bases at J, with 9 bases between the two ends. CDR3 sequence (DNA): TGCGCCAGCAGCTTGGCCCTGGGACCGAACACCGGGGAGCTGTTTTTT. Translated: CASSLALGPNTGELFF.

In DNA, the CDR3 is TGTGCCAGCAGTTCCGGCGCTAGCGGGAGATCCTACGAGCAGTACTTC. Protein: CASSSGASGRSYEQYF. J is TRBJ2-7 and V is TRBV6-5, with 10 nucleotides matching TRBD2. Germline CDR1 MNHEY, CDR2 SVGAGI. Germline trimming cut 4 bases from V and 1 base from J; bases unmatched to any gene: 7. CDR3 length: 16 amino acids.

This clone was counted a few times. The rearrangement uses TRBV2 and TRBJ2-7; TRBD2 matches 13 bases. V lost 2 bases, J lost 0 bases, and 4 bases stayed unmatched. Germline-derived CDR1 and CDR2 are SNHLY and FYNNEI. This CDR3 region has 17 residues. Here the CDR3 reads CASSEKGLAGFSYEQYF. The CDR3 DNA reads TGTGCCAGCAGTGAAAAGGGACTAGCGGGGTTCTCCTACGAGCAGTACTTC.

Only one count was recorded for this clone. The CDR3 sequence: CASSSGTSGLHDEQFF. The CDR3 nucleotides are TGTGCCAGTAGTTCAGGGACTAGCGGGTTACATGATGAGCAGTTCTTC. V and J are TRBV19 and TRBJ2-1; 12 nucleotides agree with TRBD2. Germline values: CDR1 LNHDA, CDR2 SQIVND (reference sequence). The V gene end was trimmed by 5 bases and the J gene end by 8 bases; junction bases not matched to a gene: 10. This CDR3 spans 16 amino acids.

This clone came up once. This chain uses TRBV19 with TRBJ2-5, with TRBD1 identical over 8 bases. The V and J ends lost 2 bases and 5 bases, in that order; junction bases with no gene match: 10. Germline assignment: CDR1 LNHDA and CDR2 SQIVND (reference sequence). CDR3 length: 16 residues. The CDR3 sequence is CASSILAGQGGETQYF. The CDR3 region has the DNA TGTGCCAGTAGTATATTAGCTGGACAGGGTGGGGAGACCCAGTACTTC.

A single count supports this clone. The chain employs TRBV5-1 and TRBJ2-1; D is unclear. Deletions cut 7 bases from V and 5 bases from J, with 19 bases between. The CDR3 is made up of 15 amino acids. In germline, CDR1 is SGHRS, CDR2 YFSETQ. Written as DNA, the CDR3 is TGCGCCAGCGGCCGACCGCCGCAAGGAGACAATGAGCAGTTCTTC. It encodes CASGRPPQGDNEQFF.